Below, one TCR beta chain is given with its context. Seattle participants joined during active infection and were tracked over time. In the original analysis: By means of reference gene primer amplification, nucleated cell counts were estimated. Profiling relied on immunoSEQ multiplex PCR, and the TCRdb table lists in-frame clones only, not all of them. The V and J calls and clone size come from that table; D and trimming were worked out from the DNA. Among around 190,000 clones, 79% were seen once, and the ten largest hold roughly 5.7%. V dropped 0 bases and J dropped 3 bases, with 12 bases sitting between them. The CDR3 sequence is 16 residues long. The record originates from a study of blood T cell repertoires in COVID-19. Study background: COVID-19 samples from acute and convalescent phases originated in the United States, Italy and Spain.

The sequencing sample was made of peripheral blood. The chain uses TRBV5-3 and TRBJ2-2; TRBD1 is a possible D gene (5 bases). TRBV5-3 is an ORF; its function is uncertain. The TCR comes from a woman aged 40 to 50 with COVID-19, enrolled during active disease. CDR3 coding DNA: TGTGCCAGAAGCTTGGGGGTAGGGGTGTACACCGGGGAGCTGTTTTTT. This sequence encodes CARSLGVGVYTGELFF.